A selection of T cell receptor beta chains follows, all from one sample in a study of blood T cell repertoires in COVID-19. The data were produced by immunoSEQ multiplex PCR, yet TCRdb's version contains in-frame clones alone and is incomplete. The sample records roughly 190,000 clones, 89% being singletons. The sequenced sample was PBMCs or T cells enriched from blood (not recorded which). The receptor set was obtained from a woman aged 18-29 years who had recovered from COVID-19. CDR3s leave out the opening cysteine and the closing phenylalanine or tryptophan. Only part of the rows carry a size: once, few, many, or a class if the clone is expanded.

TRBV7-9 - ASSLEQGLSDNQPQH
TRBV6-5 - ASRGGGDLYGYT
TRBV5-4 - ASRQTDRTNAEAF
TRBV10-3 - AISEEIGKQETQY
TRBV13 - ASSRTQQIHIQY
TRBV27 - ASSFGRGRADTQY
TRBV29-1 once SVEGQGQAKQF
TRBV6-6 - ASSASGTFYNEQF
TRBV25-1 - ATQDRVSGIQY
TRBV7-6 many ASSLGTGGFGELF
TRBV20-1 - SARQGGGYT
TRBV7-9 - ASSFLALSAYNEQF
TRBV7-7 - ASSPPGAGELF
TRBV30 once AWAYRSGDYEQY
TRBV28 - ASIPRGGGPPVPDTQY
TRBV7-3 - ASSLNVIDRGLETQY
TRBV28 - ASSHRTGNYEQY
TRBV5-5 - ASSLQETQY
TRBV15 few ATSRGGSRTSRATQY
TRBV6-5 - ASSWGTANTEAF
TRBV4-1 - ASSQVESSYEQY
TRBV19 - ASSNRGTDTQY
TRBV7-8 - ASSLVRTRPTDTQY
TRBV27 - ASSQDRTGYTEAF
TRBV27 - ASSLQGQGRGNGYT
TRBV7-8 - ASSLGPGQAIYGYT
TRBV14 once ASSQVAGLAGGSNEQF
TRBV28 - ASIEKPKRGYT
TRBV27 - ASSPIGFGRAAYEQY
TRBV27 few ASSLLGTFETQY
TRBV28 - ASSYRDTGNTIY
TRBV2 - ASSAESSGNTIY
TRBV4-3 - ASSPKEGQNNEQF
TRBV28 - ASSLSGYDYGYT
TRBV5-1 - ASSFLGLPDEQF
TRBV29-1 - SVLSNSDTGAYEQY
TRBV29-1 - SVGGYEQF
TRBV11-2 - ASDKGRDFTDTQY
TRBV9 once ASSPRERTLTDTQY
TRBV5-1 few ASSLSRGRGTEAF
TRBV6-5 - ASSYSGQGGEKLF
TRBV30 - AWSVNTGTEAF
TRBV4-2 - ASSQDMMGGTQY
TRBV7-6 - ASGFLGGRAGEQF
TRBV24-1 - ATSDSSRSSGANVLT
TRBV12-3/TRBV12-4 - ASSTGQRAEQY
TRBV4-3 - ASSQGGIAGAEQY
TRBV5-8 - ASSFVTGYSNQPQH
TRBV25-1 - ASSIFGRGVAPLH
TRBV7-6 - ASSLAGALEQY
TRBV7-9 - ASSFRGAVGNSPLH
TRBV5-1 - ASSSTSDEQY
TRBV18 - ASSLKTGPLTTDTQY
TRBV5-1 - ASSLAGRDHYEQY
TRBV9 once ASSVAGVSSTDTQY
TRBV4-2 once ASSQEAGMYGYT
TRBV28 - ASKTGWLGQF
TRBV5-1 - ASSLVQGAGGELF
TRBV6-5 - ASSYAAGGETQY